This T cell receptor (beta chain) was documented in a study of blood T cell repertoires in COVID-19. The CDR3 covers 14 residues. Trimming removed 2 bases at V and 7 bases at J, with 14 bases between. Germline CDR1 reads SGHTA; CDR2 reads FQGNSA. All enrollees were about 18 to 100 years old and from about two dozen US areas. In the 2 weeks before study entry, exposed participants met a COVID-19 case, which was PCR-confirmed or clinician-diagnosed. The repertoire was sequenced with immunoSEQ multiplex PCR; TCRdb's copy has only in-frame clones and lacks some. Of some 320,000 clones listed, under 90% are singletons.

This sequence joins TRBV7-2 and TRBJ1-2; tentatively, D is TRBD1 (5 bases). This receptor was taken from a woman between 50 and 59 years old who had been exposed to COVID-19. The sample comprised PBMCs or T cells enriched from blood (not recorded which). Here the CDR3 reads CASSLMPQGSGYTF. DNA of the CDR3: TGTGCCAGCAGCTTAATGCCCCAGGGTTCTGGCTACACCTTC.